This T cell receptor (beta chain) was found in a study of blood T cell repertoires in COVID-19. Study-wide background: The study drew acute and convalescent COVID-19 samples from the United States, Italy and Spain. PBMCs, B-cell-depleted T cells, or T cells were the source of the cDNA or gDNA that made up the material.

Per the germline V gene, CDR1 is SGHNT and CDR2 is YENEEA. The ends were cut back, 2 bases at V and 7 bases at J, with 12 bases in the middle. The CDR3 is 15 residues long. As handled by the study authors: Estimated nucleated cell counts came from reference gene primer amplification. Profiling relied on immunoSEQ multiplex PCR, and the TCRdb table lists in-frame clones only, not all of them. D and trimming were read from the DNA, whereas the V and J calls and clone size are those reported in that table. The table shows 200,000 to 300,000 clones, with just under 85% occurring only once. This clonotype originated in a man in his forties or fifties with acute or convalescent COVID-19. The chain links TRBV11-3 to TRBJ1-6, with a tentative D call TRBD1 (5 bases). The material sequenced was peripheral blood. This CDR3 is CASSLSSGLNSPLHF. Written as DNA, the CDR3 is TGTGCCAGCAGCTTATCTTCAGGGTTGAATTCACCCCTCCACTTT.